A selection of T cell receptor beta chains follows, all from one sample in a study of shared clonotypes between healthy human individuals. Profiled with immunoSEQ multiplex PCR; TCRdb holds only in-frame clones, not every one. The sample lists under 600,000 clones, approximately 94% occurring once. The material sequenced was naive CD4+ T cells sorted from blood. These receptor sequences come from a woman in her twenties or thirties in good health. Each CDR3 is given with its conserved first and last residue. D genes are given only for firm matches. Some rows mark clone size as missing; the rest say once, few, many or name a class of expanded clone.

clone_size | j_call | d_call | v_call | cdr3_aa | cdr3_nt
NA | TRBJ2-6 | NA | TRBV7-2 | CASSLASGANVLTF | TGTGCCAGCAGCTTAGCCTCTGGGGCCAACGTCCTGACTTTC
NA | TRBJ1-4 | NA | TRBV6-5 | CASSYSRQFNEKLFF | TGTGCCAGCAGTTACTCCCGACAGTTCAATGAAAAACTGTTTTTT
once | TRBJ1-4 | NA | TRBV19 | CASTDGATNEKLFF | TGTGCCAGTACCGACGGAGCAACTAATGAAAAACTGTTTTTT
NA | TRBJ2-1 | NA | TRBV19 | CASRAGITNEQFF | TGTGCCAGTCGGGCAGGAATCACAAATGAGCAGTTCTTC
few | TRBJ2-2 | NA | TRBV6-5 | CASSFRRRKNTGELFF | TGTGCCAGCAGTTTTCGTAGACGGAAGAACACCGGGGAGCTGTTTTTT
NA | TRBJ2-7 | NA | TRBV28 | CASRTFSYEQYF | TGTGCCAGCCGGACTTTCTCCTACGAGCAGTACTTC
NA | TRBJ2-6 | NA | TRBV18 | CASSPGQISGANVLTF | TGTGCCAGCTCACCGGGGCAGATCTCTGGGGCCAACGTCCTGACTTTC
NA | TRBJ1-1 | TRBD1 | TRBV5-1 | CASSLQGVTEAFF | TGCGCCAGCAGCTTGCAGGGGGTGACTGAAGCTTTCTTT
once | TRBJ1-1 | NA | TRBV11-2 | CASSLGTWDTEAFF | TGTGCCAGCAGCTTGGGGACATGGGACACTGAAGCTTTCTTT
NA | TRBJ1-5 | NA | TRBV6-6 | CASTLGQYSNQPQHF | TGTGCCAGCACCCTAGGACAGTATAGCAATCAGCCCCAGCATTTT
NA | TRBJ2-7 | TRBD2 | TRBV2 | CASSEGTSGIYEQYF | TGTGCCAGCAGTGAGGGGACTAGCGGGATATACGAGCAGTACTTC
NA | TRBJ1-2 | NA | TRBV6-6 | CASSYSETNYGYTF | TGTGCCAGCAGTTACTCTGAGACTAACTATGGCTACACCTTC
NA | TRBJ2-2 | NA | TRBV2 | CASREGTGELFF | TGTGCCAGCAGGGAGGGAACCGGGGAGCTGTTTTTT
NA | TRBJ2-5 | NA | TRBV7-8 | CASSFFGGEQETQYF | TGTGCCAGCAGCTTTTTTGGTGGAGAACAAGAGACCCAGTACTTC
NA | TRBJ1-2 | TRBD1 | TRBV28 | CASRLRWTGVGGYTF | TGTGCCAGCAGACTTCGGTGGACAGGGGTCGGTGGCTACACCTTC
NA | TRBJ2-7 | TRBD2 | TRBV6-5 | CASSYSRGGTYEQYF | TGTGCCAGCAGTTACTCTCGGGGAGGGACCTACGAGCAGTACTTC
NA | TRBJ1-4 | NA | TRBV29-1 | CSVNGGATNEKLFF | TGCAGCGTCAATGGGGGTGCAACTAATGAAAAACTGTTTTTT
few | TRBJ1-5 | TRBD1 | TRBV2 | CASSEAGTGGQPQHF | TGTGCCAGCAGTGAGGCCGGGACAGGGGGTCAGCCCCAGCATTTT
NA | TRBJ1-2 | NA | TRBV6-5 | CASSYSKGANYGYTF | TGTGCCAGCAGTTACTCTAAGGGGGCTAACTATGGCTACACCTTC
NA | TRBJ2-7 | NA | TRBV10-3 | CATALEGGYEQYF | TGTGCCACCGCACTAGAAGGGGGTTACGAGCAGTACTTC
NA | TRBJ2-5 | NA | TRBV2 | CASSMGRRETQYF | TGTGCCAGCAGTATGGGACGTAGGGAGACCCAGTACTTC
NA | TRBJ2-7 | TRBD1 | TRBV6-5 | CASSTGQGDYEQYF | TGTGCCAGCAGCACTGGACAGGGGGACTACGAGCAGTACTTC
NA | TRBJ2-7 | TRBD1 | TRBV30 | CAWSYRQGGEQYF | TGTGCCTGGAGTTACCGACAGGGGGGCGAGCAGTACTTC
NA | TRBJ2-3 | NA | TRBV19 | CASREIRWETDTQYF | TGTGCCAGTAGGGAAATCCGGTGGGAGACAGATACGCAGTATTTT